This TCR beta chain was identified during a study of blood T cell repertoires in COVID-19. Study-wide context: PBMCs, B-cell-depleted T cells, or T cells were the source of the cDNA or gDNA that made up the material.

V dropped 2 bases and J dropped 6; count of bases not matched to a gene: 6. CDR3 length: 14 residues. The V gene's germline CDR1 is SGHDT and CDR2 YYEEEE. Sequencing used immunoSEQ multiplex PCR; TCRdb keeps in-frame clones, though not all of them. The table has 470,000 or so clones, roughly 85% seen once. Which cohort a participant joined came from the clinical history participants gave. The sequence was collected from a woman aged 18-30 years with acute COVID-19. The chain is built from TRBV5-6 and TRBJ1-2, with TRBD1 matching 8 bases. The sequenced sample consisted of PBMCs or T cells enriched from blood (not recorded which). As DNA, the CDR3 is TGTGCCAGCAGCTTAAGGGACAGGAGAGATGGCTACACCTTC. Residues: CASSLRDRRDGYTF.